This T cell receptor beta chain was sequenced during a study of cytomegalovirus exposure and HLA in healthy donors. About the study: The early release's HLA-typed donors yielded 78 million or so unique TCRs. Broader study findings: Highly shared variants forming one cluster were likely a sequencing artifact.

This clone appeared a single time. Antigen specificity is unknown. Vbeta (60) and Jbeta (13) primers were used in the PCR. Here immunoSEQ multiplex PCR was the method, and the copy in TCRdb shows in-frame clones only, minus some. The table has 150,000 to 200,000 clones, over 80% seen once. In germline, CDR1 is LNHNV, CDR2 YYDKDF (reference sequence). V was clipped by 5 bases and J by 6 bases, with 10 bases between them. The CDR3 has 12 residues. This clonotype was sampled from a girl aged 5-17 years in good health and CMV-seropositive. The sample taken for sequencing was PBMCs. This chain uses TRBV15 with TRBJ1-1; D remains ambiguous. In nucleotides, the CDR3 is TGTGCCACCAGCGTTAGACTTGCTGAAGCTTTCTTT. Amino acids: CATSVRLAEAFF.